The 13 T cell receptor beta chains below were found in one sample sequenced in a study of control samples from healthy donors and cancer patients. Generated by immunoSEQ multiplex PCR, the TCRdb table keeps only in-frame clones and is missing some. The sample records some 140,000 clones, 85% to 90% being singletons. The sequencing input was PBMCs. Receptor source: a man in his fifties with head and neck cancer.

This clone is medium-sized (0.01 to 0.1%) in the sample. This chain joins TRBV10-1 and TRBJ1-4, with D unclear. This CDR3 has 13 residues. Per germline, CDR1 WNHNN and CDR2 SYGVQD (reference sequence). The V end lost 6 bases, the J end lost 0 bases, and 5 bases lay between the germline ends. The CDR3 DNA reads as TGCGCCAGCAGCGCTACAACTAATGAAAAACTGTTTTTT. This translates into CASSATTNEKLFF.

A remark on this clone: The germline gene is not matched at one end of the junction; a read error may be the cause. The rearrangement uses TRBV7-7 and TRBJ2-3; 13 nucleotides line up with TRBD2. This CDR3 is built from 17 residues. Germline V gives CDR1 SSHAT, CDR2 FNYEAQ (reference sequence). CDR3 amino acids: CASSLALTSGRADTQYF. In DNA, the CDR3 is TGTGCTAGCAGCTTAGCGCTCACTAGCGGGAGGGCAGATACGCAGTATTTT.

The CDR3 sequence is CASGGLAANNEQFF. The CDR3 DNA reads as TGTGCCAGCGGGGGGCTAGCGGCGAACAATGAGCAGTTCTTC. The chain combines TRBV27 with TRBJ2-1, with D possibly being TRBD2 (7 bases). Deletions cut 8 bases from V and 5 bases from J, with 16 bases between. The CDR3 runs 14 residues. From germline, CDR1 is MNHEY and CDR2 SMNVEV (reference sequence).

The chain recombines TRBV6-5 with TRBJ2-2; the match to TRBD1 covers 9 bases. Unmatched junction bases numbered 6, after V lost 6 bases and J lost 4 bases. The germline CDR1 and CDR2 sequences are MNHEY and SVGAGI. The CDR3 runs 15 residues. The CDR3 sequence: CASSPQGAGTGELFF. CDR3 coding DNA: TGTGCCAGCAGCCCACAGGGGGCGGGCACCGGGGAGCTGTTTTTT.

This clone appeared once. The CDR3 loop reads CASTQSGGQGRFSGYTF. The CDR3 nucleotides read TGCGCCAGCACCCAGAGCGGGGGACAGGGAAGGTTTAGTGGCTACACCTTC. V gene TRBV10-2 combines with J gene TRBJ1-2; 9 positions agree with TRBD1. After removal of 7 bases from V and 7 bases from J, the junction contained 19 bases not matched to a gene. This CDR3 has 17 amino acids. CDR1 and CDR2 (germline): WSHSY, SAAADI.

The chain is built from TRBV7-2 and TRBJ1-1; no clear D. Germline-derived CDR1 and CDR2 are SGHTA and FQGNSA. This CDR3 has 13 amino acids. Trimming left V 6 bases short and J 11 bases short, with 19 bases between. As DNA, the CDR3 is TGTGCCAGCAGTTCACCTCCGGGTAAAGTGGCTTTCTTT. Translating gives CASSSPPGKVAFF.

The rearrangement joins TRBV28 to TRBJ2-5; D gene unclear. There are 12 residues in the CDR3. Germline V gene lookup returns CDR1 MDHEN and CDR2 SYDVKM. Trimming removed 7 bases at V and 0 bases at J, with 6 bases between. The CDR3 DNA follows: TGTGCCAGCATGACTTACCAAGAGACCCAGTACTTC. It yields the protein CASMTYQETQYF. The full variable domain, with the rest looked up from reference TRBV28 and TRBJ2-5, is DVKVTQSSRYLVKRTGEKVFLECVQDMDHENMFWYRQDPGLGLRLIYFSYDVKMKEKGDIPEGYSVSREKKERFSLILESASTNQTSMYLCASMTYQETQYFGPGTRLLVL.

This clone was seen just once. The chain recombines TRBV5-4 with TRBJ1-3; the D is unclear. Germline V CDR1 and CDR2: SGHNT, YYREEE (reference sequence). The CDR3 contains 14 residues. V dropped 1 base and J dropped 4 bases, with 9 bases sitting between them. The CDR3 protein is CASSLSGSGNTIYF. The DNA of the CDR3 is TGTGCCAGCAGCTTGTCTGGGAGCGGAAACACCATATATTTT.

The chain combines TRBV19 with TRBJ2-1, with 12 nucleotides matching TRBD2. The CDR3 sequence is 17 residues long. CDR1 LNHDA and CDR2 SQIVND come from the germline V gene (reference sequence). With 3 bases clipped from V and 6 bases from J, the junction kept 9 bases outside the gene matches. The CDR3, as DNA: TGTGCCAGTAGTATGACTAGCGGGAGTACCCGTCCCAATGAGCAGTTCTTC. This encodes CASSMTSGSTRPNEQFF.

This sequence joins TRBV30 and TRBJ2-1; the match to TRBD2 covers 9 bases. CDR1 GTSNPN and CDR2 SVGIG come from the germline V gene (reference sequence). This CDR3 is 14 amino acids long. V trimming: 3 bases; J trimming: 6 bases; junction bases outside the gene matches: 6. The CDR3 DNA reads as TGTGCCTGGAGCATTAGAGCGGGGGGCAATGAGCAGTTCTTC. Its protein product is CAWSIRAGGNEQFF.

The V call is TRBV11-3, the J call TRBJ2-1, with 10 bases matching TRBD2. This CDR3 has 17 amino acids. Germline lookup yields CDR1 SGHNT and CDR2 YENEEA. Trimming took 1 base from V and 8 from J; bases not matched to a gene: 11. The CDR3 protein is CASSLGRASGRIDEQFF. In DNA form, the CDR3 reads TGTGCCAGCAGCTTAGGTCGGGCTAGCGGGAGAATCGATGAGCAGTTCTTC.

J is TRBJ2-3 and V is TRBV7-6; either TRBD1 or TRBD2 may supply D (5 bases each). V lost 1 base, J lost 2 bases, and 13 bases lay in between. Looked up from germline, CDR1 is SGHVS and CDR2 is FNYEAQ. This CDR3 has 16 residues. CDR3 sequence reads: CASSLGGSLHTDTQYF. In nucleotides, the CDR3 is TGTGCCAGCAGCTTAGGGGGGAGTTTACACACAGATACGCAGTATTTT.

J is TRBJ2-3 and V is TRBV11-3, with TRBD2 as a possible D gene (6 bases). The CDR3 is 13 amino acids. CDR1 and CDR2 from the germline V gene are SGHNT and YENEEA. V lost 5 bases and J 6 bases, leaving 12 bases between the germline ends. The CDR3, as DNA: TGTGCCAGCAGCCGGGACTCCGCCGATACGCAGTATTTT. It codes for CASSRDSADTQYF.